The 22 T cell receptor beta chains given below trace back to one sample, sequenced in a study of blood T cells in healthy people across ages. Through a sample-barcoded 5' primer and a J-beta primer mix, a second PCR was run for 7 to 11 cycles. In TCRdb, the 5' RACE reads were re-called with MiXCR into one record per CDR3 protein. The table includes roughly 790,000 distinct CDR3 sequences, around 40% detected once. The sample comprised blood. The receptor set was obtained from a woman aged 60 to 75 in good health.

V usage is TRBV9 and J usage is TRBJ2-1; D is uncertain. V dropped 0 bases and J dropped 7 bases, with 11 bases sitting between them. The CDR3 is 14 amino acids. Germline values: CDR1 SGDLS, CDR2 YYNGEE. CDR3 residues: CASSVVSVPNEQFF. The CDR3 nucleotides are TGTGCCAGCAGCGTAGTCTCGGTGCCTAATGAGCAGTTCTTC.

The chain employs TRBV20-1 and TRBJ2-7, with a weak D call TRBD1 (6 bases). CDR1 and CDR2 from the germline V gene are DFQATT and SNEGSKA (reference sequence). This CDR3 has 13 residues. The germline V and J ends were trimmed by 5 bases and 5 bases, with 16 bases remaining between them. CDR3 sequence: CSAQDHGGDEQYF. CDR3 sequence (DNA): TGCAGTGCTCAGGACCATGGGGGCGACGAGCAGTACTTC.

This clonotype was seen a few times. V gene TRBV13 combines with J gene TRBJ2-7, with TRBD2 as a possible D gene (7 bases). This CDR3 comprises 16 residues. The ends were cut back, 5 bases at V and 2 bases at J, with 19 bases in the middle. Germline V gene lookup returns CDR1 PRHDT and CDR2 FYEKMQ (reference sequence). The CDR3 DNA follows: TGTGCCAGCAGCCCCGGCAGCCGGGGGGACACCTACGAGCAGTACTTC. Protein: CASSPGSRGDTYEQYF.

The V gene is TRBV3-1, the J gene TRBJ2-2; 7 positions agree with TRBD2. CDR1 is LGHDT, CDR2 YNNKEL, per germline (reference sequence). After removal of 2 bases from V and 2 bases from J, the junction contained 5 bases not matched to a gene. The CDR3 covers 16 residues. Here the CDR3 reads CASSQPGGLNTGELFF. Here the CDR3 DNA reads TGTGCCAGCAGCCAACCGGGGGGATTAAACACCGGGGAGCTGTTTTTT.

V and J are TRBV7-2 and TRBJ2-5; TRBD2 matches at 8 bases. CDR1 SGHTA and CDR2 FQGNSA come from the germline V gene. This CDR3 has 16 amino acids. V lost 5 bases and J lost 4; bases outside the gene matches: 12. This chain's CDR3 is CASSQVAGFRGETQYF. The CDR3 DNA is TGTGCCAGCAGCCAGGTAGCGGGATTTCGGGGAGAGACCCAGTACTTC.

This clonotype was seen only a few times. The chain combines TRBV12-3 or TRBV12-4 with TRBJ2-1, with 8 bases fitting TRBD1. V trimming: 5 bases; J trimming: 9 bases; junction bases outside the gene matches: 6. The CDR3 contains 13 residues. As DNA, the CDR3 is TGTGCCAGCAGTGTACAGGGGGTAGGTGAGCAGTTCTTC. Protein sequence: CASSVQGVGEQFF.

This clonotype was counted only a few times. This chain uses TRBV27 with TRBJ1-3, with no clear D. The V and J ends lost 6 bases and 4 bases respectively, with 7 bases between them. The CDR3 totals 12 residues. Germline V lookup: CDR1 MNHEY, CDR2 SMNVEV (reference sequence). The CDR3 DNA is TGTGCCAGCAGATCTGACGGAAACACCATATATTTT. This gives the protein CASRSDGNTIYF.

The rearrangement uses TRBV7-3 and TRBJ2-3, with D hard to call. Germline lookup yields CDR1 SGHTA and CDR2 FQGTGA. V lost 4 bases to trimming and J lost 5 bases, with 13 bases between them. The CDR3 contains 14 residues. CDR3 residues: CASSSGSVGDTQYF. The CDR3 DNA follows: TGTGCCAGCAGCTCCGGGTCTGTGGGAGATACGCAGTATTTT.

Details on this clonotype: This sequence may be a read error, since a much larger clone differs from it by one base. The chain combines TRBV12-3 or TRBV12-4 with TRBJ2-1; 9 bases line up with TRBD2. This CDR3 has 13 residues. The J segment lost 13 bases and the V segment lost 7 bases, leaving 11 bases of the junction unmatched. The CDR3 DNA reads as TGTGCCAGCAACCTAGCGGGGATCGAGACCCAGTTCTTC. Translation gives CASNLAGIETQFF.

This clonotype was observed a single time. A read error may be the cause here, since a much bigger clone is one base away. The rearrangement uses TRBV29-1 and TRBJ2-4; no definite D call. The J call may be incorrect, as the DNA end agrees better with TRBJ2-5. Germline lookup yields CDR1 SQVTM and CDR2 ANQGSEA. CDR3 length: 14 amino acids. The CDR3 region is CSVEWAVYRETQYF. Here the CDR3 DNA reads TGCAGCGTTGAATGGGCGGTGTACCGAGAGACCCAGTACTTC.

The CDR3 DNA follows: TGTGCCAGCAGCCAAGTCAGCGGAAACATTCAGTACTTC. Amino acids: CASSQVSGNIQYF. The V and J genes are TRBV14 and TRBJ2-4; the D gene is possibly TRBD2 (5 bases). The CDR3 loop spans 13 amino acids. CDR1 and CDR2 (germline): SGHDN, FVKESK. Trimming shortened V by 1 base and J by 6 bases, and 7 bases separated the two germline ends.

As regards this clonotype: At one boundary the junction diverges from the germline segment, which might be a read error. V usage is TRBV12-3 or TRBV12-4 and J usage is TRBJ1-2, with TRBD1 as a possible D gene (5 bases). The CDR3 sequence is 15 residues long. CDR3 protein: CATGWDGISNSGYTF. CDR3 sequence (DNA): TGTGCCACGGGATGGGACGGGATTTCTAACTCTGGCTACACCTTC.

The chain links TRBV7-9 to TRBJ2-2, with 8 bases identical to TRBD1. This CDR3 region has 14 residues. V dropped 9 bases and J dropped 6; count of bases not matched to a gene: 9. Germline CDR1 and CDR2: SEHNR and FQNEAQ (reference sequence). In DNA, the CDR3 is TGTGCCAGTGCAACTGACAGGGGCGCCGGGGAGCTGTTTTTT. This codes for CASATDRGAGELFF.

The genes are TRBV7-2 and TRBJ2-5, with D tentatively TRBD1 (6 bases). CDR3 length equals 15 residues. Germline-derived CDR1 and CDR2 are SGHTA and FQGNSA. The V end was cut by 5 bases, the J end by 2 bases, with 15 bases between. CDR3 nucleotide sequence: TGTGCCAGCAGCGGACAGCTCGGGGAACAAGAGACCCAGTACTTC. Protein: CASSGQLGEQETQYF.

This sequence joins TRBV29-1 and TRBJ1-5; D uncertain. Germline V gives CDR1 SQVTM, CDR2 ANQGSEA. Trimming shortened V by 4 bases and J by 0 bases, and 7 bases separated the two germline ends. The length of the CDR3 is 13 residues. The CDR3 sequence is CSVVGSSNQPQHF. For the CDR3, the DNA is TGCAGCGTTGTGGGCAGTAGCAATCAGCCCCAGCATTTT. The full variable domain, with the rest looked up from reference TRBV29-1 and TRBJ1-5, is SAVISQKPSRDICQRGTSLTIQCQVDSQVTMMFWYRQQPGQSLTLIATANQGSEATYESGFVIDKFPISRPNLTFSTLTVSNMSPEDSSIYLCSVVGSSNQPQHFGDGTRLSIL.

This clonotype has more than one count but fewer than ten. The chain carries TRBV10-2 and TRBJ1-1; 7 bases agree with TRBD1. J gave up 1 base and V 7 bases, and 3 bases lay outside the gene matches. This CDR3 has 13 amino acids. Germline CDR1 is WSHSY and CDR2 is SAAADI. The CDR3 DNA follows: TGCGCCAGCACTTGGACAGGGAACACTGAAGCTTTCTTT. It specifies CASTWTGNTEAFF.

This clonotype has at least ten counts. The chain links TRBV12-3 or TRBV12-4 to TRBJ2-6, with 10 bases identical to TRBD1. The CDR3 spans 18 residues. The V segment lost 6 bases and the J segment 0 bases; nucleotides outside the gene matches: 8. The CDR3 loop is CASRLYRDRGSGANVLTF. The CDR3 nucleotides are TGTGCCAGCAGACTGTACCGGGACAGGGGCTCTGGGGCCAACGTCCTGACTTTC.

The V call is TRBV7-9, the J call TRBJ1-2, with a tentative D call TRBD1 (6 bases). The CDR3 extends over 14 amino acids. V gave up 1 base and J gave up 8 bases, with 14 bases separating them. In germline, CDR1 is SEHNR, CDR2 FQNEAQ (reference sequence). The CDR3 region has the DNA TGTGCCAGCAGCTTAGGACAGGACTTTGAAGGCTACACCTTC. It is translated as CASSLGQDFEGYTF.

The rearrangement joins TRBV12-3 or TRBV12-4 to TRBJ2-3; 13 bases line up with TRBD2. CDR3 length: 14 residues. V shed 4 bases, J shed 10 bases, and the junction held 5 bases outside the gene matches. The CDR3: CASSYTSGGAAQYF. The CDR3 DNA reads as TGTGCCAGCAGTTATACTAGCGGGGGGGCTGCGCAGTATTTT.

The chain employs TRBV7-6 and TRBJ2-5, with D possibly matching TRBD2 (6 bases). The J call may be faulty, since TRBJ2-7 better matches the DNA end. Looked up from germline, CDR1 is SGHVS and CDR2 is FNYEAQ. The CDR3 has 15 amino acids. The CDR3, as DNA: TGTGCCAGCAGCTTAGGCGGGACGGTTGCCTACGAGCAGTACTTC. Translating it yields CASSLGGTVAYEQYF.

Remarks on this clonotype: This may be a read error: a much more frequent sequence differs by one nucleotide. DNA for the CDR3: TGTGCCAGCAGCTTAATCCAAGAGACCCAGTTCTTC. It yields the protein CASSLIQETQFF. The chain is built from TRBV7-2 and TRBJ2-5, with unresolved D. The J call may be incorrect, as the DNA end agrees better with TRBJ2-1. The CDR3 length is 12 residues. The germline CDR1 and CDR2 sequences are SGHTA and FQGNSA.

This clonotype turned up a few times. This chain connects TRBV15 to TRBJ1-5; 7 nucleotides agree with TRBD1. This CDR3 is built from 16 residues. J was trimmed by 0 bases and V by 2 bases; bases with no gene match: 4. Germline CDR1 LNHNV, CDR2 YYDKDF (reference sequence). CDR3 protein: CATSRLDRDSNQPQHF. The CDR3 bases are TGTGCCACCAGCAGACTCGACAGGGATAGCAATCAGCCCCAGCATTTT.